This TCR beta chain was profiled in a study of shared clonotypes between healthy human individuals (TCRdb year 2020). About the study as a whole: The cohort comprised a couple of women and a few men aged 18 to 49 years. Leukapheresis yielded between about 0.9 and 9.5 billion PBMCs per donor. For each donor, CD4 naive and CD4 memory were each run on three plates, CD8 naive on two plates, and CD8 memory on one plate. To estimate repertoire size and how much clonotypes are shared between individuals, the study performed deep sequencing of blood TCR repertoires from a few healthy adults. To increase sequencing depth and limit assay-specific biases, different laboratories used diverse techniques to prepare libraries and sequence TCR repertoires. Overall study results and their limits: Sampling was restricted to blood, and TCR repertoires in tissue are likely to differ from TCR repertoires in blood. Based on pairwise subsampling, the degree of clonotype sharing among donors was expected to be affected by sequencing depth. Compared with non-shared clonotypes, clonotypes shared by all four sorted-subset donors had higher generation probabilities. Even with the large sequencing depth, rarefaction of the sorted-subset datasets indicated that sequencing was incomplete. Estimated clonotype richness was generally larger for naive than for memory subsets. About 5% of naive CD4, 3% to 4% of naive CD8, about 2.4% of memory CD4, and 0.35% to 0.5% of memory CD8 clonotypes were shared across a few donors. The genetic and exposure-history diversity represented was limited by the small number of donors.

Regarding this clone: No antigen is known for it. No base qualities exist here, and no much larger clone lies one base off it.

Compared with germline, V lacks 0 bases and J lacks 4 bases; bases without a gene match: 14. The CDR3, from cysteine to phenylalanine, totals 18 residues. Only CDR3 DNA remains: 54 bases, in frame from the first base. CDR1 MGHRA and CDR2 YSYEKL are derived from the germline V gene. CD8 naive samples consisted of CD45RO-negative cells that were positively selected for CCR7, yielding a CD45RA+CCR7+ population without TemRA cells. Healthy HIV-negative adults with no recently reported acute infections or vaccinations were included as donors. Only Caucasian adults living in Nashville, Tennessee, USA were represented among the donors. After blood collection by leukapheresis, PBMCs were isolated using Ficoll-Histopaque density gradient centrifugation and then cryopreserved in the vapor phase of liquid nitrogen. Purity and quantity of every magnetically sorted T cell population were checked by analytical flow cytometry. Genomic DNA was isolated from each sorted fraction and quantified by UV absorbance on a Nanodrop 2000c.

Using the deep immunoSEQ assay, TCR CDR3 regions were amplified from genomic DNA by multiplex PCR. Genomic DNA extracted from each cell subset was distributed evenly over all wells of several immunoSEQ 96-well plates, and each plate served as one replicate. For sorted subsets, about 200 ng genomic DNA, equal to 25,000 to 35,000 T cell genomes, was loaded into each replicate PCR. Purified libraries were quantified with a Qubit 3.0 fluorometer, sized on a Bioanalyzer 2100, and re-quantified with the KAPA Library Quantification kit. A separate single-read 150-cycle Illumina NextSeq 550 flow cell was used to sequence each immunoSEQ 96-well plate. Processing in the source paper ran as follows. Because the immunoSEQ output held only junctional sequences and lacked quality scores, the filtering could not match the filtering applied to full-length reads. Sequences were annotated with PyIR, a Python wrapper for IgBLAST v1.9, and V/J genes and CDR3 were assigned using IMGT germline references. Reads were filtered out if the reads had weak V/J assignments (E-value above 1e-6), no CDR3, stop codons, out-of-frame junctions, or ambiguous translated residues. A V3J clonotype was defined by an identical inferred V gene, J gene, and CDR3 amino acid sequence. The percentage overlap between two repertoires was calculated by dividing the number of shared unique clonotypes by the size of the smaller repertoire. RTK rarefaction, the Chao1 estimator, and Recon v2.1 estimates of unobserved clonotypes were used to assess repertoire richness. For all TCRbeta clonotypes obtained by the gDNA method from a handful of donors, generation probabilities were computed with OLGA. Held by TCRdb, this immuneACCESS table contains in-frame sequences only and omits some clones. Under half of the omission traces to an unresolved V gene where checked; the cause of the rest is unknown. The DNA gave D and trimming, while V, J and clone size come from that table. Recorded for this sample are about 2 million clones; just under 95% of them occurred a single time. The ten largest clones take up 0.9% to 1.3% of the sample.

The specimen sequenced was naive CD8+ T cells sorted from blood. The cell subset or site tag for this specimen amounts to: CD45RA+CCR7+. The V gene is TRBV4-1 and the J gene is TRBJ1-1; 7 bases in the junction line up with TRBD1. The sequence was collected from a man aged 18 to 30 in good health. The bases are TGCGCCAGCAGCCAAGAGACAGGGAGTATGATGGGGAGCACTGAAGCTTTCTTT. This gives the protein CASSQETGSMMGSTEAFF.